The entry that follows covers one T cell receptor (beta chain) sequence. Antigen specificity is unknown. Only Caucasian adults living in Nashville, Tennessee made up the donor group. The data are from a study of shared clonotypes between healthy human individuals. At the level of the study: A donor's plate count was three for CD4 naive and three for CD4 memory; CD8 naive had two and CD8 memory one.

The data were produced by immunoSEQ multiplex PCR, yet TCRdb's version contains in-frame clones alone and is incomplete. Altogether around 370,000 clones are present, about 97% being singletons, with the ten largest covering less than 0.35%. Trimming removed 4 bases at V and 10 bases at J, with 14 bases between. CDR3 length: 13 amino acids. Germline CDR1 MGHDK, CDR2 SYGVNS. Study-level results: Several donors showed sharing of approximately 5% of naive CD4 clonotypes. Exclusively blood specimens were collected; tissue repertoires likely differ.

The source material was memory CD8+ T cells sorted from blood. Subset given: CD45RO+ cells pooled with CCR7-negative TemRA cells. The rearrangement uses TRBV25-1 and TRBJ2-1; D might be TRBD2 (6 bases). This TCR derives from a young man in good health. CDR3 nucleotides: TGTGCCAGCAGTGGGAGGGCCGATTTGGAGCAGTTCTTC. Encoded protein: CASSGRADLEQFF.